Listed here is a single T cell receptor beta chain. The antigen remains undetermined. TCR beta libraries were prepared from cDNA with unique molecular identifiers. Starting from approximately 1 to 10 million T cells, the study yielded a few hundred thousand cDNA molecules. MiXCR, applied by TCRdb to the PCR reads, yields one record per CDR3 protein. The table lists around 770,000 distinct CDR3 sequences, 35% to 55% of them singletons. This record comes from a study of post-analysis software for immune sequencing data. As for the study in general: Disease courses included relapsing-remitting, secondary progressive and progressive-relapsing multiple sclerosis. Whole-study results and caveats: By F measure, strong co-clustering occurred among samples prepared in the same batch. Controls had lower frequencies than patients of 4 or 5 TRBV segments, which included TRBV5-6, TRBV5-1 and TRBV20-1. Significantly lower normalized Chao1 diversity was found in patients with multiple sclerosis relative to controls.

The length of the CDR3 is 13 residues. The V gene's germline CDR1 is SGHVS and CDR2 FQNEAQ. V lost 10 bases, J lost 7 bases, and 5 bases stayed unmatched. The sequenced material came from blood. The V gene is TRBV7-8, the J gene TRBJ2-1; 12 positions agree with TRBD2. The receptor comes from a girl between 10 and 17 years old with multiple sclerosis. The CDR3 nucleotides are TGTGCCACCTTCGGGACTAGCGGGAATGAGCAGTTCTTC. This sequence encodes CATFGTSGNEQFF.